This entry lists 19 T cell receptor beta chains sequenced from one sample in a study of blood T cell repertoires in COVID-19. The method was immunoSEQ multiplex PCR; TCRdb's version includes in-frame clones alone and lacks a portion of them. The sample lists some 250,000 clones, more than 75% occurring once. Sequenced sample: peripheral blood. Receptors originate from a woman aged 55-69 years with COVID-19, enrolled during active disease.

The rearrangement links TRBV7-8 to TRBJ2-2; D perhaps matches TRBD1 (5 bases). The CDR3 totals 15 residues. The germline gives CDR1 SGHVS, CDR2 FQNEAQ. The V end lost 3 bases, the J end lost 3 bases, and 11 bases lay between the germline ends. The CDR3 bases are TGTGCCAGCAGCTTCACCAGGGCCTACACCGGGGAGCTGTTTTTT. This sequence encodes CASSFTRAYTGELFF.

The DNA for the CDR3 is TGTGCCATCAGTGAGAGGCTTGGGCTAGCGGGAGAGAGCAATGAGCAGTTCTTC. Translation gives CAISERLGLAGESNEQFF. The chain has TRBV10-3 and TRBJ2-1, with 10 positions matching TRBD2. The CDR3 loop spans 18 amino acids. Trimming took 2 bases from V and 6 from J; bases not matched to a gene: 13. CDR1 is ENHRY, CDR2 SYGVKD, per germline.

The chain is built from TRBV5-4 and TRBJ2-3, with a weak D call TRBD2 (5 bases). V lost 0 bases, J lost 5 bases, and 10 bases lay in between. The length of the CDR3 is 14 residues. The V gene's germline CDR1 is SGHNT and CDR2 YYREEE (reference sequence). The CDR3 DNA reads TGTGCCAGCAGCTTGGCCGGGGTGGAAGATACGCAGTATTTT. Its protein is CASSLAGVEDTQYF. The variable domain in full, completed from reference TRBV5-4 and TRBJ2-3, reads ETGVTQSPTHLIKTRGQQVTLRCSSQSGHNTVSWYQQALGQGPQFIFQYYREEENGRGNFPPRFSGLQFPNYSSELNVNALELDDSALYLCASSLAGVEDTQYFGPGTRLTVL.

The chain couples TRBV7-9 to TRBJ2-5; no clear D. Trimming removed 8 bases at V and 4 bases at J, with 14 bases between. CDR3 length: 13 amino acids. The germline V gene has CDR1 SEHNR and CDR2 FQNEAQ (reference sequence). CDR3 DNA: TGTGCCAGCGGGCCCTTCCCTATAGAGACCCAGTACTTC. As protein: CASGPFPIETQYF.

The chain carries TRBV12-5 and TRBJ2-2; 9 nucleotides agree with TRBD1. Unmatched junction bases numbered 13, after V lost 3 bases and J lost 8 bases. The V gene's germline CDR1 is LGHNT and CDR2 FRNRAP. There are 17 residues in the CDR3. The CDR3 DNA sequence: TGTGCTAGTGGTTTAGCCGCCGGGACAGGGAGCGTAGGGGAGCTGTTTTTT. As protein: CASGLAAGTGSVGELFF.

In its sample, this clone was seen a few times. Other DNA sequences from this sample encode an identical CDR3 as well. The rearrangement joins TRBV19 to TRBJ1-1; 8 bases map to TRBD1. The CDR3 has 14 amino acids. Germline-derived CDR1 and CDR2 are LNHDA and SQIVND (reference sequence). Unmatched junction bases numbered 2, after V lost 4 bases and J lost 1 base. DNA of the CDR3: TGTGCCAGTAGTAACGGACAGGGGAACACTGAAGCTTTCTTT. As protein: CASSNGQGNTEAFF.

This clone was seen only once. The chain joins TRBV24-1 to TRBJ2-1, with 7 bases lining up with TRBD2. Germline CDR1 is KGHDR and CDR2 is SFDVKD. The CDR3 has 15 amino acids. Trimming cost V 1 base and J 7 bases; bases outside gene matches: 6. In nucleotides, the CDR3 is TGTGCCACCAGTGATTTAAGACTAGCCAGGAATGAGCAGTTCTTC. Protein: CATSDLRLARNEQFF.

The J gene is TRBJ2-1, the V gene TRBV6-2 or TRBV6-3, with TRBD2 matching over 8 bases. J was trimmed by 0 bases and V by 6 bases; bases with no gene match: 4. The CDR3 has 15 amino acids. Germline-derived CDR1 and CDR2 are MNHEY and SVGEGT. Here the CDR3 reads CASSPSGSSYNEQFF. As DNA, the CDR3 is TGTGCCAGCAGCCCGAGCGGGAGCTCCTACAATGAGCAGTTCTTC.

The chain uses TRBV7-9 and TRBJ1-1, with D tentatively TRBD1 (5 bases). V gave up 5 bases and J gave up 4 bases, with 17 bases separating them. The CDR3 is 15 residues long. Germline-derived CDR1 and CDR2 are SEHNR and FQNEAQ (reference sequence). Written as DNA, the CDR3 is TGTGCCAGCAGCCCCGGACCCTTAAGGGGCACTGAAGCTTTCTTT. Protein: CASSPGPLRGTEAFF. Full variable domain (missing parts from reference TRBV7-9 and TRBJ1-1): DTGVSQNPRHKITKRGQNVTFRCDPISEHNRLYWYRQTLGQGPEFLTYFQNEAQLEKSRLLSDRFSAERPKGSFSTLEIQRTEQGDSAMYLCASSPGPLRGTEAFFGQGTRLTVV.

The chain is built from TRBV7-2 and TRBJ2-1; D perhaps matches TRBD2 (5 bases). Trimming removed 5 bases from V and 1 base from J, with 15 bases in between. Germline V gives CDR1 SGHTA, CDR2 FQGNSA. The CDR3 contains 16 residues. In nucleotides, the CDR3 is TGTGCCAGCAGCGGGAGCGTCTTGGGGTCCTACAATGAGCAGTTCTTC. Translation: CASSGSVLGSYNEQFF.

V usage is TRBV13 and J usage is TRBJ2-7; 10 bases are shared with TRBD2. V lost 3 bases and J lost 7; bases outside the gene matches: 12. The V gene's germline CDR1 is PRHDT and CDR2 FYEKMQ (reference sequence). The CDR3 is made up of 16 amino acids. CDR3 residues: CASSFGTSATWGEQYF. Written as DNA, the CDR3 is TGTGCCAGCAGCTTTGGGACTAGCGCGACGTGGGGAGAGCAGTACTTC.

The sample holds one count of this clone. V and J are TRBV5-5 and TRBJ1-5, with 7 bases that match TRBD1. Germline-derived CDR1 and CDR2 are SGHKS and YYEKEE (reference sequence). This CDR3 has 15 residues. Trimming at V came to 4 bases and at J to 3 bases, leaving 7 bases not matched to a gene. CDR3 sequence: CASSPQGGFNQPQHF. The DNA of the CDR3 is TGTGCCAGCAGCCCCCAGGGGGGTTTCAATCAGCCCCAGCATTTT.

This chain connects TRBV28 to TRBJ1-2; D ambiguous. This CDR3 comprises 13 residues. Deletions cut 5 bases from V and 4 bases from J, with 11 bases between. Germline assignment: CDR1 MDHEN and CDR2 SYDVKM. Here the CDR3 reads CASSPSRIYGYTF. The CDR3 DNA follows: TGTGCCAGCAGTCCCTCCAGGATCTATGGCTACACCTTC.

This chain uses TRBV3-1 (or the pseudogene TRBV3-2) with TRBJ2-1; 7 positions match TRBD2. The CDR3 runs 16 residues. Germline V lookup: CDR1 LGHDT, CDR2 YNNKEL (reference sequence). V gave up 0 bases and J gave up 3 bases; unmatched junction bases: 5. The CDR3 DNA sequence: TGTGCCAGCAGCCAAGACGGGGGGTTAGGCTACAATGAGCAGTTCTTC. It translates to CASSQDGGLGYNEQFF.

The gene calls are TRBV4-1 and TRBJ1-2; D call uncertain. CDR3 size: 14 residues. The germline V gene encodes CDR1 MGHRA and CDR2 YSYEKL. V lost 0 bases, J lost 7 bases, and 12 bases lay in between. The CDR3 spells CASSQDSTVFGYTF. Written as DNA, the CDR3 is TGCGCCAGCAGCCAAGATTCCACAGTCTTTGGCTACACCTTC.

J is TRBJ2-2 and V is TRBV4-3, with 7 bases aligning to TRBD1. Germline V CDR1 and CDR2: LGHNA, YSLEER. The CDR3 totals 14 residues. Germline trimming cut 2 bases from V and 7 bases from J; bases unmatched to any gene: 4. The CDR3 loop is CASSQLGGLGELFF. The CDR3 DNA reads TGCGCCAGCAGCCAATTAGGGGGCCTCGGGGAGCTGTTTTTT.

This sequence joins TRBV28 and TRBJ1-3; D is ambiguous. Germline V CDR1 and CDR2: MDHEN, SYDVKM. The CDR3 is 12 amino acids. V gave up 7 bases and J gave up 2 bases, with 6 bases separating them. The CDR3 coding sequence is TGTGCCAGCATCACGGCTGGAAACACCATATATTTT. Translation: CASITAGNTIYF. Full variable domain (missing parts from reference TRBV28 and TRBJ1-3): DVKVTQSSRYLVKRTGEKVFLECVQDMDHENMFWYRQDPGLGLRLIYFSYDVKMKEKGDIPEGYSVSREKKERFSLILESASTNQTSMYLCASITAGNTIYFGEGSWLTVV.

As to this clone: One junction end does not reproduce the germline sequence, and a read error may be involved. J is TRBJ1-3 and V is TRBV18, with no clear D. CDR3 length equals 13 residues. The germline V gene has CDR1 KGHSH and CDR2 LQKENI. The CDR3 nucleotides are TGTGCCAGCTCACCACCGACGGGAACCACCATATATTTT. Its protein is CASSPPTGTTIYF.

This chain uses TRBV7-9 with TRBJ1-1, with D tentatively TRBD1 (6 bases). This CDR3 contains 13 residues. CDR1 is SEHNR and CDR2 is FQNEAQ in the germline V gene (reference sequence). V lost 10 bases, J lost 1 base, and 13 bases lay in between. CDR3 loop: CAMSAGANTEAFF. The CDR3 region has the DNA TGTGCCATGTCCGCGGGGGCGAACACTGAAGCTTTCTTT. The full variable domain, its missing parts supplied by reference TRBV7-9 and TRBJ1-1, is DTGVSQNPRHKITKRGQNVTFRCDPISEHNRLYWYRQTLGQGPEFLTYFQNEAQLEKSRLLSDRFSAERPKGSFSTLEIQRTEQGDSAMYLCAMSAGANTEAFFGQGTRLTVV.